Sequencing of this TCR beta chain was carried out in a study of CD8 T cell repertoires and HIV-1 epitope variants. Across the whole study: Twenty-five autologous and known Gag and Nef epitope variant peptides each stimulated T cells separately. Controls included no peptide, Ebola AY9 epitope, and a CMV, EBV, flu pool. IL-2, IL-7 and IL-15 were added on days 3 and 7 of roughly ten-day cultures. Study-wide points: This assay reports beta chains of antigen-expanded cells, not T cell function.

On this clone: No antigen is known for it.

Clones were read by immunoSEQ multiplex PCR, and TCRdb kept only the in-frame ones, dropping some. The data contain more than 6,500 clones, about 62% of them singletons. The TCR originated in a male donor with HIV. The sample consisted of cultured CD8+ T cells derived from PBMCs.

In nucleotides, the CDR3 is TGCGCCAGCAGCCAAGGTCTCGGGACTTCCTATGGCTACACCTTC. Amino acids: CASSQGLGTSYGYTF. This chain links TRBV4-3 with TRBJ1-2; possibly TRBD1 for D (5 bases). This CDR3 spans 15 amino acids. With 1 base removed from V and 4 bases from J, the gap between germline ends came to 13 bases. CDR1 is LGHNA and CDR2 is YSLEER in the germline V gene.